The source of this T cell receptor beta chain is a study of human T cells and chemical hapten exposure. Background on the study: Diphenylcyclopropenone was administered weekly to the scalp of patients throughout the roughly 24-week study. Application of 0.01% DPC to the upper back was done by patch test, with a reading at 6 days. Findings of the study overall: There was no change with DPC sensitization in TCRs above 1 in 1000 frequency.

This clonotype appeared a few times. Antigen specificity is unknown. Described time point: patch test 1, 2 weeks after DPC sensitization. This sample's treatment: therapeutic diphenylcyclopropenone sensitization with weekly scalp DPC. Separate cDNA molecules received unique molecular identifiers, which the library attached to them. TCRdb itself ran the RACE reads through MiXCR, one entry per CDR3 protein. The table records some 70,000 distinct CDR3 sequences, approximately 35% of them present only once. This clonotype was sampled from a man in his forties with alopecia areata. Some clones in this sample may be carry-over from other donors' samples. The sequenced sample was whole blood, obtained in connection with sensitization to the hapten diphenylcyclopropenone (DPC).

Here the CDR3 DNA reads TGTGCCAGCAGCTTAGGGTCTAGCGGGAGTAATGAGCAGTTCTTC. Its translation: CASSLGSSGSNEQFF. V is TRBV7-9 and J is TRBJ2-1; 10 bases match TRBD2. Per the germline V gene, CDR1 is SEHNR and CDR2 is FQNEAQ (reference sequence). J gave up 7 bases and V 1 base, and 4 bases lay outside the gene matches. CDR3 length: 15 amino acids.